Below, one T cell receptor (beta chain) is given with its context. The target antigen is unknown. The sample belongs to a study of T cell responses to AZD1222 COVID-19 vaccine. Study-wide results and limits: Nearly half of spike-specific TCRs reportedly target variant regions that are unmutated in the B.1.351 and B.1.1.7 variants. Most donors were white British, females outnumbered males, and clonal diversity was possibly underestimated.

Sequencing was performed with immunoSEQ multiplex PCR; in TCRdb, only in-frame clones are kept and a portion is missing. The data show under 85,000 clones, about 90% seen once. Germline CDR1 is LNHDA and CDR2 is SQIVND (reference sequence). The ends were cut back, 3 bases at V and 2 bases at J, with 11 bases in the middle. The CDR3 contains 15 residues. This clonotype originated in an adult in good health. This chain connects TRBV19 to TRBJ1-3, with D unresolved. The sample here was peripheral blood, taken on day 0 of AZD1222 vaccination. The CDR3 region has the DNA TGTGCCAGTAGTATTGTGATTTTGCCTGGAAACACCATATATTTT. It codes for CASSIVILPGNTIYF.